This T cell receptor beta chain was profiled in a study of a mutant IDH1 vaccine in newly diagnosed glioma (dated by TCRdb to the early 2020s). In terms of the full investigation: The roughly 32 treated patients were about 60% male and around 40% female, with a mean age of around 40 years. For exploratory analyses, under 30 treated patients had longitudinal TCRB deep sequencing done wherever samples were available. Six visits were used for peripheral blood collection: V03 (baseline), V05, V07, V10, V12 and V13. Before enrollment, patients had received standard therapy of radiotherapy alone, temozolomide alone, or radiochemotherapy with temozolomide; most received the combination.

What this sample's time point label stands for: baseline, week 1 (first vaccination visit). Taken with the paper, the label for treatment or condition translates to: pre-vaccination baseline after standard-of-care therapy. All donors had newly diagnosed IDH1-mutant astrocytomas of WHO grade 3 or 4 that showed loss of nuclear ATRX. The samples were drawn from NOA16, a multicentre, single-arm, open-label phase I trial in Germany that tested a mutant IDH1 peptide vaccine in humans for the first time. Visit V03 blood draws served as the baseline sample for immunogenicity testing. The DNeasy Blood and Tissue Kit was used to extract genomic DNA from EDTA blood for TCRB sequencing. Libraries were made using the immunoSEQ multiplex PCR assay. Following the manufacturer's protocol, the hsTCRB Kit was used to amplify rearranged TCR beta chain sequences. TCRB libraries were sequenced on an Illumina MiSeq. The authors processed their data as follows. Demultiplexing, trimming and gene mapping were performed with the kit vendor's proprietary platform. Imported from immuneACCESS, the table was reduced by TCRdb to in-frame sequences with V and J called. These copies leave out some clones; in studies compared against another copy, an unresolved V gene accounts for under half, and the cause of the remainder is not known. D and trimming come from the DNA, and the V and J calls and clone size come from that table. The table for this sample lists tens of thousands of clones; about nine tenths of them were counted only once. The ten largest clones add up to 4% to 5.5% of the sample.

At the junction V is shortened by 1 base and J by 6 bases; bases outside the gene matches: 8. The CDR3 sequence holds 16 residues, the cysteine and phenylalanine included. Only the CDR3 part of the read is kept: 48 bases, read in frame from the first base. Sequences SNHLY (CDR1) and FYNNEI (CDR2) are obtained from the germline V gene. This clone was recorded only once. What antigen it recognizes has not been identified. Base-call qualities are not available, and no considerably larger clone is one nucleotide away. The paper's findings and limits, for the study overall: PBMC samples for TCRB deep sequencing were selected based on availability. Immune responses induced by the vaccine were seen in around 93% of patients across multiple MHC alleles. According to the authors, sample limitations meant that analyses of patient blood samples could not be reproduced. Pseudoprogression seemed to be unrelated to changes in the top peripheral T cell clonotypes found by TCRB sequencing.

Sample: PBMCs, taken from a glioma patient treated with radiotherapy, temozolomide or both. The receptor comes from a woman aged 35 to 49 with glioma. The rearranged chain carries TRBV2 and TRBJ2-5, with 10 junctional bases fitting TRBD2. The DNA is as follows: TGTGCCAGCAGTGAAGTGGCCCTAGCGGGAGCCCAGACCCAGTACTTC. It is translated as CASSEVALAGAQTQYF.